What follows are 11 T cell receptor beta chains derived from one specimen sequenced in a study of shared clonotypes between healthy human individuals. This table comes from immunoSEQ multiplex PCR, and its TCRdb copy is limited to in-frame clones, with some not included. Altogether roughly 2.4 million clones are present, around 95% being singletons, with the ten largest covering roughly 0.13%. The sample was naive CD4+ T cells sorted from blood. Subset meaning: CD45RA+ positively selected. These receptors all come from a young man in good health.

V usage is TRBV5-1 and J usage is TRBJ1-3; no clear D. Germline-derived CDR1 and CDR2 are SGHRS and YFSETQ. Trimming stripped 1 base from V and 0 bases from J, with 11 bases between. This CDR3 comprises 16 residues. The CDR3 loop is CASSLSPGFSGNTIYF. CDR3 bases: TGCGCCAGCAGCTTGTCTCCAGGTTTCTCTGGAAACACCATATATTTT.

The CDR3 DNA follows: TGTGCCATCAGTGGCAGTTCCGGGACAGGGATCGTCAAGGGGGCTTTCTTT. Translated, it gives CAISGSSGTGIVKGAFF. This sequence joins TRBV10-3 and TRBJ1-1, with TRBD1 identical over 9 bases. Germline assignment: CDR1 ENHRY and CDR2 SYGVKD. J was trimmed by 11 bases and V by 4 bases; bases with no gene match: 20. There are 17 residues in the CDR3.

The chain recombines TRBV6-1 with TRBJ1-5, with 10 nucleotides matching TRBD1. This CDR3 comprises 14 residues. The V gene's germline CDR1 is MNHNS and CDR2 SASEGT. V dropped 6 bases and J dropped 7; count of bases not matched to a gene: 6. CDR3 sequence reads: CASRTGGYRQPQHF. In DNA, the CDR3 is TGTGCCAGCAGGACAGGGGGCTACAGGCAGCCCCAGCATTTT.

As concerns this clone: Other DNA sequences in this specimen translate into the identical CDR3. The CDR3: CASSLSGTNTGELFF. DNA for the CDR3: TGCGCCAGCAGCTTATCAGGGACGAACACCGGGGAGCTGTTTTTT. The chain uses TRBV5-1 and TRBJ2-2; D is possibly TRBD1 (5 bases). The CDR3 is 15 amino acids. Trimming stripped 2 bases from V and 0 bases from J, with 8 bases between. In germline, CDR1 is SGHRS, CDR2 YFSETQ. Variable domain in full (rest from reference TRBV5-1 and TRBJ2-2): KAGVTQTPRYLIKTRGQQVTLSCSPISGHRSVSWYQQTPGQGLQFLFEYFSETQRNKGNFPGRFSGRQFSNSRSEMNVSTLELGDSALYLCASSLSGTNTGELFFGEGSRLTVL.

This chain connects TRBV6-5 to TRBJ1-1; 8 positions agree with TRBD1. This CDR3 contains 14 residues. The ends lost 0 bases at V and 3 bases at J; junction bases unmatched: 0. Germline V gene lookup returns CDR1 MNHEY and CDR2 SVGAGI. The CDR3 loop reads CASSYSTGDTEAFF. CDR3 DNA sequence: TGTGCCAGCAGTTACTCGACAGGGGACACTGAAGCTTTCTTT.

A note on this clone: Other DNA sequences in the sample encode the same CDR3. The chain has TRBV10-3 and TRBJ1-6; 10 bases align to TRBD1. Germline V gene lookup returns CDR1 ENHRY and CDR2 SYGVKD. The CDR3 consists of 14 residues. With V trimmed by 4 bases and J by 6 bases, 0 bases remained unmatched. This CDR3 is CAISGDRGNSPLHF. The DNA of the CDR3 is TGTGCCATCAGTGGGGACAGGGGTAATTCACCCCTCCACTTT.

V is TRBV6-1 and J is TRBJ2-2, with no clear D. V shed 4 bases and J shed 9 bases, with 15 bases lying between them. Germline lookup yields CDR1 MNHNS and CDR2 SASEGT. The CDR3 runs 14 residues. The CDR3 sequence: CASSVESVIRELFF. The CDR3 region has the DNA TGTGCCAGCAGTGTAGAGTCCGTCATCCGGGAGCTGTTTTTT.

The chain employs TRBV7-9 and TRBJ2-3, with D possibly being TRBD1 (7 bases). V shed 6 bases and J shed 0 bases, with 13 bases lying between them. The CDR3 runs 15 residues. Germline CDR1 is SEHNR and CDR2 is FQNEAQ (reference sequence). CDR3 bases: TGTGCCAGCAGTTACAGGGGAGGAAGCACAGATACGCAGTATTTT. Residues: CASSYRGGSTDTQYF.

The chain employs TRBV13 and TRBJ1-6, with 10 bases lining up with TRBD1. Germline lookup yields CDR1 PRHDT and CDR2 FYEKMQ (reference sequence). Trimming removed 5 bases from V and 7 bases from J; junction bases left unmatched: 5. The CDR3 is 15 amino acids. The CDR3 coding sequence is TGTGCCAGCAGCGGGTGGACAGGGGGAAATTCACCCCTCCACTTT. It is translated as CASSGWTGGNSPLHF.

The chain employs TRBV19 and TRBJ2-4; D gene uncertain. CDR1 is LNHDA and CDR2 is SQIVND in the germline V gene (reference sequence). This CDR3 has 13 amino acids. V was cut by 5 bases and J by 0 bases, with 5 bases left in between. CDR3 sequence (DNA): TGTGCCAGTAGTCCGCTAGCCAAAAACATTCAGTACTTC. Its protein product is CASSPLAKNIQYF.

The rearrangement links TRBV5-6 to TRBJ2-5; either TRBD1 or TRBD2 may supply D (5 bases each). The CDR3 totals 16 residues. V was pared by 4 bases and J by 1 base, with 17 bases between. Germline V gene sequence: CDR1 SGHDT, CDR2 YYEEEE. The CDR3 sequence: CASSPLEGWGQETQYF. DNA for the CDR3: TGTGCCAGCAGCCCCCTCGAGGGGTGGGGCCAAGAGACCCAGTACTTC.